The clone carrying this T cell receptor (beta chain) appeared a few times. The data are from a study of patients and donors after allogeneic stem cell transplantation. CDR1 ENHRY and CDR2 SYGVKD come from the germline V gene. The CDR3 consists of 17 residues. Trimming pared 2 bases from V and 1 base from J, leaving 15 bases between. Using its own MiXCR run on the RT-PCR reads, TCRdb lists one record per CDR3 protein. The sample records roughly 190,000 distinct CDR3 sequences, more than 35% being singletons. The source material was blood, either unsorted or a sorted T cell fraction (not recorded which). This chain links TRBV10-3 with TRBJ1-3; possible D gene TRBD1, 5 bases. This TCR was sampled from a human donor who was either an allogeneic HSCT recipient or a stem cell or donor lymphocyte infusion donor (not recorded which). It is not recorded whose cells these are; they may come from a transplant donor. DNA of the CDR3: TGTGCCATCAGTGAGAAGGGGCGCGGTGTATCTGGAAACACCATATATTTT. The encoded protein is CAISEKGRGVSGNTIYF.